This T cell receptor (beta chain) was recovered during a study of cytomegalovirus exposure and HLA in healthy donors. Study at large: Prior work identified some 120 million unique TCR beta sequences in around 170 million T cells.

V lost 4 bases to trimming and J lost 7 bases; unmatched junction nucleotides: 8. Germline-derived CDR1 and CDR2 are SGHKS and YYEKEE (reference sequence). This CDR3 has 14 residues. PCR amplification relied on 60 Vbeta primers (plus 13 Jbeta primers). Generated by immunoSEQ multiplex PCR, the TCRdb table keeps only in-frame clones and is missing some. Of 150,000 to 200,000 clones in the sample, about 71% were seen once. Whole-study findings and limits: The number of N-insertions in an Asian-associated ancestry cluster was reportedly below the 666-donor mean in a later analysis. The classifier reportedly diagnosed cytomegalovirus status with high specificity and sensitivity.

As for the donors, each was a healthy bone marrow donor. On this clone: Its target is not known.

The sequence came from a woman in her thirties or forties in good health and CMV-seropositive. The chain links TRBV5-5 to TRBJ2-3; 8 bases line up with TRBD2. The sample was PBMCs. CDR3 residues: CASSPTREGHTQYF. For the CDR3, the DNA is TGTGCCAGCAGCCCAACCCGGGAGGGGCATACGCAGTATTTT.